Detailed here is one T cell receptor beta chain. CDR1 and CDR2 (germline): MNHEY, SMNVEV (reference sequence). The V end lost 6 bases, the J end lost 1 base, and 10 bases lay between the germline ends. The CDR3 extends over 13 amino acids. In the authors' workflow: Quantification of nucleated cells was approximated via reference gene primer amplification. Here immunoSEQ multiplex PCR was the method, and the copy in TCRdb shows in-frame clones only, minus some. D and trimming were read from the DNA, whereas the V and J calls and clone size are those reported in that table. Among over 45,000 clones listed, about 88% were seen once. The data originate from a study of blood T cell repertoires in COVID-19. Overall study: Material from acute and convalescent COVID-19 was sourced from the United States, Italy and Spain. Sources were T cells, B-cell-depleted T cells, or PBMCs; the material itself was cDNA or gDNA.

The receptor's source is a middle-aged man with active COVID-19. This chain connects TRBV27 to TRBJ2-7; D is undetermined. The material sequenced was peripheral blood. CDR3 protein: CASSSPGSYEQYF. The CDR3 DNA reads TGTGCCAGCAGCAGCCCAGGTTCCTACGAGCAGTACTTC.